This TCR beta chain was found in a study of identical twins. After template switching added a universal primer site, the resulting cDNA carried unique molecular identifiers. TCRdb reprocessed the 5' RACE reads via MiXCR and lists one record per CDR3 protein. Of around 530,000 distinct CDR3 sequences in the sample, roughly 15% were seen once. The CDR3 extends over 14 amino acids. V shed 6 bases and J 4 bases; nucleotides not matched to a gene: 7. These same records also appear under a second study, on yellow fever vaccine responses in identical twins.

The sample was CD4+ T cells sorted from blood. The chain combines TRBV12-3 or TRBV12-4 with TRBJ2-7; TRBD1 matches 9 bases. The receptor was isolated from a young woman in good health. The CDR3 spells CASSSTGTGYEQYF. The CDR3 DNA reads TGTGCCAGCAGCTCCACCGGGACAGGGTACGAGCAGTACTTC.